This T cell receptor beta chain was found in a study of T cell repertoires in aging, cancer and after chemotherapy. Across the whole study: Healthy donor repertoires were recorded over several months to years and showed clear clonal overlap.

Findings and caveats of the study: Age-matched healthy donors had significantly more diverse, less clonal blood TCR repertoires than untreated cancer patients. Rebound thymic output was suggested by rising median generation probability during chemotherapy in each cancer cohort.

The CDR3 spans 15 residues. Trimming pared 1 base from V and 8 bases from J, leaving 15 bases between. Germline CDR1 SGHDT, CDR2 YYEEEE. TRB rearrangements spanning V, D and J were amplified using mixed TRB-A/B primers. TCRdb fed the multiplex PCR reads into MiXCR, producing one record per CDR3 protein. This sample has under 12,000 distinct CDR3 sequences, with 25% to 30% found just once. Notes on this clonotype: The antigen remains undetermined.

The template was genomic DNA from peripheral blood, not RNA. The receptor was derived from a human donor in good health. V gene TRBV5-6 combines with J gene TRBJ1-4; D is possibly TRBD1 (5 bases). The sample taken for sequencing was blood. The CDR3 reads CASSLYPGEWEKLFF. CDR3 nucleotide sequence: TGTGCCAGCAGCTTGTATCCGGGGGAATGGGAAAAACTGTTTTTT.